These T cell receptor beta chains were read from a single sample in a study of CD8 T cells in ankylosing spondylitis. TCRdb reanalysed the 5' RACE reads using MiXCR and keeps one entry per CDR3 protein. The table has 380,000 or so distinct CDR3 sequences, about 20% seen once. Specimen: blood, either unsorted or a sorted T cell fraction (not recorded which). Receptor source: a male donor with ankylosing spondylitis or in good health (not recorded which). CDR3s include the opening cysteine and the closing phenylalanine or tryptophan. Fields, in order: J gene, clone size, V gene, D gene, CDR3 protein, CDR3 DNA. D genes are given only for firm matches. Clone sizes are given selectively: once, few, many, or a class where the clone is expanded.

j_gene: TRBJ1-4
abundance: many
v_gene: TRBV12-3/TRBV12-4
d_gene: -
CDR3aa: CASSPGEKLFF
CDR3nt: TGTGCCAGCAGCCCAGGTGAAAAACTGTTTTTT

j_gene: TRBJ1-2
abundance: -
v_gene: TRBV10-2
d_gene: -
CDR3aa: CASSEVGGYGYTF
CDR3nt: TGCGCCAGCAGTGAGGTGGGCGGCTATGGCTACACCTTC

j_gene: TRBJ2-2
abundance: -
v_gene: TRBV11-1
d_gene: -
CDR3aa: CASSLLALDGTGELFF
CDR3nt: TGTGCCAGCAGCTTATTAGCCCTCGATGGCACCGGGGAGCTGTTTTTT

j_gene: TRBJ2-7
abundance: -
v_gene: TRBV29-1
d_gene: TRBD2
CDR3aa: CSVVTSGVFSYEQYF
CDR3nt: TGCAGCGTCGTTACTAGCGGGGTCTTCTCCTACGAGCAGTACTTC

j_gene: TRBJ2-3
abundance: -
v_gene: TRBV7-9
d_gene: -
CDR3aa: CASSSAETDTQYF
CDR3nt: TGTGCCAGCAGCTCGGCAGAAACAGATACGCAGTATTTT

j_gene: TRBJ2-7
abundance: -
v_gene: TRBV5-6
d_gene: TRBD1
CDR3aa: CASSRGRRSYEQYF
CDR3nt: TGTGCCAGCAGCAGGGGGCGGCGGTCCTACGAGCAGTACTTC

j_gene: TRBJ2-7
abundance: -
v_gene: TRBV5-6
d_gene: TRBD1
CDR3aa: CASSPNRDRVWGAYEQYF
CDR3nt: TGTGCCAGCAGCCCTAACCGGGACAGGGTGTGGGGAGCCTACGAGCAGTACTTC

j_gene: TRBJ1-2
abundance: few
v_gene: TRBV5-4
d_gene: -
CDR3aa: CASRPNTDYGYTF
CDR3nt: TGTGCCAGCCGTCCGAACACCGACTATGGCTACACCTTC

j_gene: TRBJ2-2
abundance: -
v_gene: TRBV27
d_gene: -
CDR3aa: CASSLFQGTGELFF
CDR3nt: TGTGCCAGCAGTTTATTTCAGGGCACCGGGGAGCTGTTTTTT

j_gene: TRBJ2-7
abundance: few
v_gene: TRBV29-1
d_gene: -
CDR3aa: CSVVNPDSYEQYF
CDR3nt: TGCAGCGTTGTTAATCCGGACAGCTACGAGCAGTACTTC

j_gene: TRBJ2-3
abundance: -
v_gene: TRBV7-9
d_gene: -
CDR3aa: CASTQGWGGYTDTQYF
CDR3nt: TGTGCCAGCACCCAAGGTTGGGGGGGCTATACAGATACGCAGTATTTT

j_gene: TRBJ1-5
abundance: few
v_gene: TRBV6-1
d_gene: -
CDR3aa: CASSARGYGNQPQHF
CDR3nt: TGTGCCAGCAGTGCCCGGGGGTATGGCAATCAGCCCCAGCATTTT

j_gene: TRBJ2-5
abundance: few
v_gene: TRBV12-3/TRBV12-4
d_gene: -
CDR3aa: CASSGRVEQETQYF
CDR3nt: TGTGCCAGCAGCGGCCGAGTGGAACAAGAGACCCAGTACTTC

j_gene: TRBJ2-1
abundance: -
v_gene: TRBV5-1
d_gene: -
CDR3aa: CASSAGQGPSYTEQFF
CDR3nt: TGCGCCAGCAGCGCTGGTCAGGGACCCTCCTACACTGAGCAGTTCTTC

j_gene: TRBJ1-1
abundance: few
v_gene: TRBV7-9
d_gene: -
CDR3aa: CASSAQGFPSEAFF
CDR3nt: TGTGCCAGCAGCGCACAGGGCTTTCCCTCTGAAGCTTTCTTT

j_gene: TRBJ2-3
abundance: -
v_gene: TRBV18
d_gene: TRBD2
CDR3aa: CASSPIAGAPLADTQYF
CDR3nt: TGTGCCAGCTCACCCATAGCGGGGGCCCCTCTCGCAGATACGCAGTATTTT

j_gene: TRBJ1-6
abundance: -
v_gene: TRBV4-1
d_gene: -
CDR3aa: CASSQSAGVNSPLHF
CDR3nt: TGCGCCAGCAGCCAAAGTGCAGGTGTGAATTCACCCCTCCACTTT

j_gene: TRBJ2-5
abundance: -
v_gene: TRBV20-1
d_gene: TRBD2
CDR3aa: CSARGAGGVPPHQETQYF
CDR3nt: TGCAGTGCTAGAGGTGCCGGGGGGGTCCCACCCCACCAAGAGACCCAGTACTTC

j_gene: TRBJ2-7
abundance: -
v_gene: TRBV19
d_gene: -
CDR3aa: CASSIDRGTDAYEQYF
CDR3nt: TGTGCCAGTAGTATAGATCGGGGGACGGACGCCTACGAGCAGTACTTC

j_gene: TRBJ2-1
abundance: -
v_gene: TRBV12-3/TRBV12-4
d_gene: TRBD2
CDR3aa: CASSLGAGGVSEQFF
CDR3nt: TGTGCCAGCAGTTTAGGAGCGGGGGGGGTTTCTGAGCAGTTCTTC

j_gene: TRBJ2-5
abundance: -
v_gene: TRBV9
d_gene: -
CDR3aa: CASSVAGIRETQYF
CDR3nt: TGTGCCAGCAGCGTAGCCGGGATTCGAGAGACCCAGTACTTC

j_gene: TRBJ2-2
abundance: many
v_gene: TRBV5-6
d_gene: -
CDR3aa: CASSHNTGELFF
CDR3nt: TGTGCCAGCAGCCATAACACCGGGGAGCTGTTTTTT

j_gene: TRBJ2-3
abundance: -
v_gene: TRBV6-2/TRBV6-3
d_gene: -
CDR3aa: CASSYPGTGSTDTQYF
CDR3nt: TGTGCCAGCAGTTACCCCGGGACGGGTAGCACAGATACGCAGTATTTT

j_gene: TRBJ1-2
abundance: -
v_gene: TRBV12-3/TRBV12-4
d_gene: TRBD1
CDR3aa: CASSQGVYYGYTF
CDR3nt: TGTGCCAGCAGCCAGGGGGTTTACTATGGCTACACCTTC

j_gene: TRBJ2-2
abundance: -
v_gene: TRBV12-3/TRBV12-4
d_gene: -
CDR3aa: CASSFSGAGTGELFF
CDR3nt: TGTGCCAGCAGTTTCTCAGGGGCAGGGACCGGGGAGCTGTTTTTT

j_gene: TRBJ2-3
abundance: -
v_gene: TRBV12-3/TRBV12-4
d_gene: TRBD2
CDR3aa: CASSSTSGDGTDTQYF
CDR3nt: TGTGCCAGCAGTTCGACTAGCGGGGACGGCACAGATACGCAGTATTTT

j_gene: TRBJ2-2
abundance: few
v_gene: TRBV6-5
d_gene: -
CDR3aa: CASSYSVVEGYTGELFF
CDR3nt: TGTGCCAGCAGTTACTCCGTGGTAGAGGGGTACACCGGGGAGCTGTTTTTT

j_gene: TRBJ2-5
abundance: -
v_gene: TRBV13
d_gene: -
CDR3aa: CASSSLAGQETQYF
CDR3nt: TGTGCCAGCAGCTCCTTAGCAGGACAAGAGACCCAGTACTTC

j_gene: TRBJ2-3
abundance: many
v_gene: TRBV6-1
d_gene: -
CDR3aa: CASFRAPDTQYF
CDR3nt: TGTGCCAGCTTTAGGGCCCCAGATACGCAGTATTTT

j_gene: TRBJ2-5
abundance: few
v_gene: TRBV3-1
d_gene: -
CDR3aa: CASSPGALETQYF
CDR3nt: TGTGCCAGCAGCCCTGGTGCCTTGGAGACCCAGTACTTC

j_gene: TRBJ2-2
abundance: -
v_gene: TRBV20-1
d_gene: -
CDR3aa: CSAREDGLDTGELFF
CDR3nt: TGCAGTGCTAGAGAGGACGGACTGGACACCGGGGAGCTGTTTTTT

j_gene: TRBJ2-7
abundance: -
v_gene: TRBV20-1
d_gene: -
CDR3aa: CSALGADYEQYF
CDR3nt: TGCAGTGCTCTCGGGGCAGACTACGAGCAGTACTTC

j_gene: TRBJ2-7
abundance: few
v_gene: TRBV15
d_gene: -
CDR3aa: CATSRIPLEGNYEQYF
CDR3nt: TGTGCCACCAGCAGGATTCCACTGGAGGGTAACTACGAGCAGTACTTC